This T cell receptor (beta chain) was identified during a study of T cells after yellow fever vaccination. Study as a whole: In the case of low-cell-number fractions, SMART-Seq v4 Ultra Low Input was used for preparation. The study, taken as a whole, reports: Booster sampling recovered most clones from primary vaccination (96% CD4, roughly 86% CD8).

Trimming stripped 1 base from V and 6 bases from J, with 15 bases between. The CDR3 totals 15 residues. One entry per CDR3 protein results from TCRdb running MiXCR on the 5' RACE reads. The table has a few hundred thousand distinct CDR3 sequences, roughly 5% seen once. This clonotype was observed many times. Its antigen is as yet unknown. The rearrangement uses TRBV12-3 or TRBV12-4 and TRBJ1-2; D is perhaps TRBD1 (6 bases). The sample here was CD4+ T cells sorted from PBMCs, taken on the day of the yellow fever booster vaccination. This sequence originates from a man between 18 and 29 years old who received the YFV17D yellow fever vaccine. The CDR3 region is CASSLGQTGGHGYTF. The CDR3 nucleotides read TGTGCCAGCAGTTTAGGACAGACAGGAGGTCATGGCTACACCTTC.